This T cell receptor (beta chain) was obtained from a study of T cells in Graves' hyperthyroidism and ophthalmopathy. Ophthalmopathy patients had Clinical Activity Score at least 3, NOSPECS grade at least 4, duration under 3 months. The TCR beta CDR3 regions underwent amplification using RNA transcripts as the source. Primed by the HTBI set, a first-round RT-PCR was run on the TCR CDR3. TCRdb re-called the multiplex PCR reads with MiXCR, one entry per CDR3 protein. The profile shows around 350,000 distinct CDR3 sequences, nearly 15% of them singletons. Material for sequencing was blood. This TCR was recovered from a woman aged 55-75 years with Graves' ophthalmopathy.

As DNA, the CDR3 is TGCGCCGGGACTACCCCCTACGAGCAGTACTTC. This gives the protein CAGTTPYEQYF. The genes are TRBV20-1 and TRBJ2-7; TRBD2 aligns across 7 bases. The CDR3 contains 11 residues. CDR1 and CDR2 from the germline V gene are DFQATT and SNEGSKA (reference sequence).